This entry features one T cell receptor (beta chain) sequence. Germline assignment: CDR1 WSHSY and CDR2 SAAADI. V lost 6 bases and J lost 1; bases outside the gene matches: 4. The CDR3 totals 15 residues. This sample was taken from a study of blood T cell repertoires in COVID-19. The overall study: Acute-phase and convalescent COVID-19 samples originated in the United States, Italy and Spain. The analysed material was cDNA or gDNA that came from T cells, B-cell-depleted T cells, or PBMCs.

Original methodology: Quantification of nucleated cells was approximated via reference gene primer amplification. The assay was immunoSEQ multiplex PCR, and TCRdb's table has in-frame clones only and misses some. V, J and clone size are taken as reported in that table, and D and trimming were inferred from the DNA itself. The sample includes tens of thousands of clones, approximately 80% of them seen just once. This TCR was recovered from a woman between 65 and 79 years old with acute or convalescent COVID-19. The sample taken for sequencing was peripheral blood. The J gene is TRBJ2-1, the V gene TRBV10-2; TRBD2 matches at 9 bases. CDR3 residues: CASREREASYNEQFF. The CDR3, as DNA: TGCGCCAGCAGGGAGCGGGAGGCATCCTACAATGAGCAGTTCTTC.